The clone carrying this T cell receptor (beta chain) was counted at least ten times. Its antigen is unknown. Template material for amplifying TCR beta CDR3 regions consisted of RNA transcripts. The TCR CDR3 first-round RT-PCR relied on the HTBI primer set. Each CDR3 protein gets one entry after TCRdb re-called the multiplex PCR reads with MiXCR. The sample shows 500,000 to 650,000 distinct CDR3 sequences, more than 14% of them seen only once. Patients with ophthalmopathy all had a Clinical Activity Score of at least 3, a NOSPECS grade of at least 4 and duration under 3 months. Diagnostic assessment was based on clinical symptoms, serum thyroxine and TRAb, thyroid ultrasound and orbital computed tomography. Out of over 9 ml of fresh peripheral blood came the PBMCs. The record originates from a study of T cells in Graves' hyperthyroidism and ophthalmopathy. General study points: Also found in blood were most expanded thyroid clonotypes above 0.001.

The CDR3 consists of 11 residues. Germline loops: CDR1 MDHEN, CDR2 SYDVKM. V was shortened by 8 bases and J by 2 bases, with 6 bases between the two germline ends. This chain uses TRBV28 with TRBJ1-1; perhaps TRBD1 as D (5 bases). Sequenced: blood. The origin of this receptor is a woman in her forties or fifties with Graves' ophthalmopathy. The DNA for the CDR3 is TGTGCCAGCCAGGGTAACACTGAAGCTTTCTTT. This translates into CASQGNTEAFF.